Described below is a single T cell receptor (beta chain) sequence and its context. In blood CD8+ and CD4+ T cells, TCR beta underwent sequencing. The control participants were healthy donors, and these controls were matched with respect to both age and sex. Germline assignment: CDR1 SGHAT and CDR2 FQNNGV. The ends lost 2 bases at V and 0 bases at J; junction bases unmatched: 8. The CDR3 runs to 20 residues. The data belong to a study of CD8 T cells in Susac syndrome. A quantity of roughly 0.5 to 1 ug RNA underwent reverse transcription using random hexamers. Amplification of TCR beta CDR3 by immunoSEQ multiplex PCR spanned 54 Vbeta and 13 Jbeta. TCRdb reprocessed the immunoSEQ multiplex PCR reads with MiXCR, giving one entry per CDR3 protein. In the table there are under 200,000 distinct CDR3 sequences, about 93% of which are singletons.

This chain links TRBV11-2 with TRBJ1-6, with 12 bases matching TRBD1. The sequencing sample was made of CD4+ T cells from PBMCs. The sequence was collected from a human donor in good health. DNA for the CDR3: TGTGCCAGCAGCTTAAAGGGGGACAGGGGGCGCTTCTCCTATAATTCACCCCTCCACTTT. It is translated as CASSLKGDRGRFSYNSPLHF.